The following is a TCR beta chain sequence with its context. The data are from a study of blood T cell repertoires in COVID-19. Study details: Researchers got acute and convalescent COVID-19 samples from the United States, Italy and Spain. PBMCs, B-cell-depleted T cells, or T cells were the source of the cDNA or gDNA that made up the material.

As originally analysed: It was from reference gene primer amplification that nucleated cell counts were estimated. Profiled with immunoSEQ multiplex PCR; TCRdb holds only in-frame clones, not every one. That table gives V, J and clone size, and the DNA gave D and trimming. The sample has about 220,000 clones; 84% are singletons. Sequencing used peripheral blood. This clonotype was obtained from a woman aged 55 to 70 who had recovered from COVID-19.

The CDR3 region has the DNA TGTGCCAGCAGCTCAGGGGGATCGAACACTGAAGCTTTCTTT. Amino acids: CASSSGGSNTEAFF. The chain combines TRBV7-2 with TRBJ1-1; 7 positions agree with TRBD1. V trimming: 4 bases; J trimming: 1 base; junction bases outside the gene matches: 3. CDR3 length: 14 amino acids. Looked up from germline, CDR1 is SGHTA and CDR2 is FQGNSA. Full variable domain (missing parts from reference TRBV7-2 and TRBJ1-1): GAGVSQSPSNKVTEKGKDVELRCDPISGHTALYWYRQSLGQGLEFLIYFQGNSAPDKSGLPSDRFSAERTGGSVSTLTIQRTQQEDSAVYLCASSSGGSNTEAFFGQGTRLTVV.